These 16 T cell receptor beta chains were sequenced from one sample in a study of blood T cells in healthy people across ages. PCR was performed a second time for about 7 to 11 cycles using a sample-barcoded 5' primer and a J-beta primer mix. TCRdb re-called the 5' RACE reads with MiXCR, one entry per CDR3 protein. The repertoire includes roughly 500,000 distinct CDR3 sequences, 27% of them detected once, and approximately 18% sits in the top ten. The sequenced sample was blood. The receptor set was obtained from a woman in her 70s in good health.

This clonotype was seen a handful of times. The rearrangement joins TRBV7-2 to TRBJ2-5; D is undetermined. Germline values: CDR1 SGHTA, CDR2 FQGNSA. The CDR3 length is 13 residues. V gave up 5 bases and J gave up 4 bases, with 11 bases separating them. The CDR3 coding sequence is TGTGCCAGCAGCCAAGACATGGGAGAGACCCAGTACTTC. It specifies CASSQDMGETQYF.

CDR3 bases: TGTGCCAGCAGTTCTGGGACTAGCGGGTGGAATGAGCAGTTCTTC. Translating it yields CASSSGTSGWNEQFF. V is TRBV6-6 and J is TRBJ2-5, with TRBD2 matching 12 bases. The DNA end is more similar to TRBJ2-1, so the J call may be wrong. Germline V CDR1 and CDR2: MNHNY, SVGAGI (reference sequence). The CDR3 totals 15 residues.

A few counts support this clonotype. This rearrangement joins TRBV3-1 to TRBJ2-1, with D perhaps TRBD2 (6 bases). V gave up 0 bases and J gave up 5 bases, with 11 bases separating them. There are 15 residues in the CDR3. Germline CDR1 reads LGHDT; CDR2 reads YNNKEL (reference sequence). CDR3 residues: CASSQEGLDDNEQFF. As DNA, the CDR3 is TGTGCCAGCAGCCAAGAGGGACTCGATGACAATGAGCAGTTCTTC.

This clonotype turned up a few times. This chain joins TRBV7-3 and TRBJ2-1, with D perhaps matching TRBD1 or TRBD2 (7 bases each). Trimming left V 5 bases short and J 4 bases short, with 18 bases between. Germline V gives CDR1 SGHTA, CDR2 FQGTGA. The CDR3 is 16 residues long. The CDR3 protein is CASSQGGSGAYNEQFF. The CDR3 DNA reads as TGTGCCAGCAGCCAGGGGGGGAGCGGGGCATACAATGAGCAGTTCTTC.

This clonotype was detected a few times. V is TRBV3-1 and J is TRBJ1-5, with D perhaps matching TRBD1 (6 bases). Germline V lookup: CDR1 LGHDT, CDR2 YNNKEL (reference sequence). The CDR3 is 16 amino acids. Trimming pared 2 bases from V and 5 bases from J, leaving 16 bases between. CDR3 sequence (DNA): TGTGCCAGCAGCCAATCCGGCGGGGGCACCTATCAGCCCCAGCATTTT. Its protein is CASSQSGGGTYQPQHF.

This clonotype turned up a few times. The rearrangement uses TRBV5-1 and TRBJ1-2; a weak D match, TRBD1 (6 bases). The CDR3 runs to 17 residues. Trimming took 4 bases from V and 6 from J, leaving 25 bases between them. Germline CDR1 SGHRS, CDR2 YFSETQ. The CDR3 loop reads CASSRTPRDNSPNGYTF. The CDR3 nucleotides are TGCGCCAGCAGCAGAACGCCACGGGACAACTCCCCGAATGGCTACACCTTC.

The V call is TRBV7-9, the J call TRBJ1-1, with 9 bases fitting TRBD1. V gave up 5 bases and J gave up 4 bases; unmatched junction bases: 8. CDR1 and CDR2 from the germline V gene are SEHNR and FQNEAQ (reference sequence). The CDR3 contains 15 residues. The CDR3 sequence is CASSPDDRGSTEAFF. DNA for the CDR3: TGTGCCAGCAGCCCAGACGACAGGGGGAGCACTGAAGCTTTCTTT.

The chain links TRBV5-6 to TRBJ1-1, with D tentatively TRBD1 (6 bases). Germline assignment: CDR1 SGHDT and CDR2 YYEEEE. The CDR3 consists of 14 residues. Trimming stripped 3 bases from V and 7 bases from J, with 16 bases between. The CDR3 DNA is TGTGCCAGCAGCTGGGGGCGGGGCGCTCGTGAAGCTTTCTTT. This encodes CASSWGRGAREAFF.

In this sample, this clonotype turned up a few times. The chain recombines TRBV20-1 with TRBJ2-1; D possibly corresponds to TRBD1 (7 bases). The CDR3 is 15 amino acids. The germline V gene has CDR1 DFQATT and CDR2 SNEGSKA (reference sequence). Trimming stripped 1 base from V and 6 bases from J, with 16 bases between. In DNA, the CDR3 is TGCAGTGCTAGAGTCAGGGAGGCAGGGGGCAATGAGCAGTTCTTC. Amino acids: CSARVREAGGNEQFF.

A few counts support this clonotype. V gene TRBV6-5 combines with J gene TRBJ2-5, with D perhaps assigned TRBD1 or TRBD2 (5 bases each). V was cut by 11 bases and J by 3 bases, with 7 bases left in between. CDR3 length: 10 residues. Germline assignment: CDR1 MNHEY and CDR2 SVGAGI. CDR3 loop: CAVGEETQYF. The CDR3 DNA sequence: TGTGCCGTGGGGGAAGAGACCCAGTACTTC.

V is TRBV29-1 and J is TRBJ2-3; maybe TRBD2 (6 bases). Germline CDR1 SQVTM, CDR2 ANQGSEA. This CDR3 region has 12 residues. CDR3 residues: CSHRDSDNTQYF. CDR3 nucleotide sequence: TGCAGTCACCGGGACTCCGATAATACGCAGTATTTT.

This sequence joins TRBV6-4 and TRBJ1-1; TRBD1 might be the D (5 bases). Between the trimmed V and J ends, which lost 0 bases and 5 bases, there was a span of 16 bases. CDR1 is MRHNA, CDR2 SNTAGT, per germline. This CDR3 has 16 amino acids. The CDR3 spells CASSDSPWGKATEAFF. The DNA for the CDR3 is TGTGCCAGCAGTGACTCTCCTTGGGGGAAGGCGACTGAAGCTTTCTTT.

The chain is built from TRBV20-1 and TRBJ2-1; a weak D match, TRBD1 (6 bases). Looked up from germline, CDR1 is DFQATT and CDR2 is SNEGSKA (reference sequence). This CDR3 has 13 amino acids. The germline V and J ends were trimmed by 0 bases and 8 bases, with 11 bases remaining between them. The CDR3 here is CSARDGAGDEQFF. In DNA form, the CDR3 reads TGCAGTGCTAGAGATGGGGCAGGGGATGAGCAGTTCTTC.

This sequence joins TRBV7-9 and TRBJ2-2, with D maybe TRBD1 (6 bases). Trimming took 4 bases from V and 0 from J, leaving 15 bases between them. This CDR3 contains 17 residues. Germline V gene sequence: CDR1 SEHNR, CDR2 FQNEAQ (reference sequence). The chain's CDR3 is CASSSKGGFANTGELFF. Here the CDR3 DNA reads TGTGCCAGCAGCTCCAAAGGGGGTTTTGCGAACACCGGGGAGCTGTTTTTT.

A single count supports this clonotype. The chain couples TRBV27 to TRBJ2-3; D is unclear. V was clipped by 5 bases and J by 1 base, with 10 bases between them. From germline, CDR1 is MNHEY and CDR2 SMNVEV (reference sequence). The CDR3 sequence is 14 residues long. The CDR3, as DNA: TGTGCCAGCAGTGCCCGGGTACGCACAGATACGCAGTATTTT. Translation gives CASSARVRTDTQYF.

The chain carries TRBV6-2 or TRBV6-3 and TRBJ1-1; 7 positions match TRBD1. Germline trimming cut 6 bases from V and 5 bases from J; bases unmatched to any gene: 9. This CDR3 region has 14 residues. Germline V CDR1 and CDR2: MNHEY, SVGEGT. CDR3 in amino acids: CASRGGQYYTEAFF. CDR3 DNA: TGTGCCAGCAGAGGGGGACAGTACTATACTGAAGCTTTCTTT.